This paragraph reports one TCR beta chain. The antigen remains undetermined. The CDR3 totals 16 residues. CDR1 and CDR2 from the germline V gene are MGHRA and YSYEKL. These data come from a study of T cells expressing NK-cell markers. The study, taken as a whole, reports: These clonotypes additionally ranked first within the CD3+CD56-NKG2C+ fraction of several donors.

Scientists made TCR beta cDNA using 5'RACE template switching with UMIs. From its re-call of the 5' RACE reads, TCRdb lists each CDR3 protein once, without DNA. Its clone listing holds 150,000 or so distinct CDR3 sequences. The sample was blood T cells: a sorted CD56 or NKG2C T cell subset, CD4+ or CD8+ T cells, or bulk PBMC T cells (not recorded which). The V call is TRBV4-1, the J call TRBJ2-1; TCRdb outputs TRBD2, but without DNA this stays unchecked. The receptor was derived from a woman between 50 and 59 years old in good health. CDR3 in amino acids: CASSQPREGRMDEQFF.